This T cell receptor (beta chain) was sequenced during a study of molecular identifiers for immune sequencing clone quantification. Concerning this clonotype itself: This may arise from a read error, as a much more abundant clone is one base away.

TCRdb recomputed calls from the PCR reads with MiXCR, one row per CDR3 protein. This table has 300,000 to 400,000 distinct CDR3 sequences, 20% to 25% appearing once. The CDR3 spans 8 residues. CDR1 and CDR2 from the germline V gene are GTSNPN and SVGIG (reference sequence). This sequence originates from a human donor in good health. Some libraries in this study had Jurkat cell RNA spiked in. Sequencing was done on a sample of naive CD8+ T cells from blood, with Jurkat cell RNA spiked in. The sample's subset: FACS-sorted CD8+CD4-CCR7+CD45RA+ naive T cells. This chain links TRBV30 with TRBJ2-7; D is ambiguous. Here the CDR3 DNA reads TGTACCTGGATCCCCCCGGACTTC. It yields the protein CTWIPPDF.